This T cell receptor (beta chain) was sequenced during a study of cytomegalovirus exposure and HLA in healthy donors. Researchers ran the PCR with 60 Vbeta and 13 Jbeta primers. Clones were sequenced by immunoSEQ multiplex PCR, and TCRdb holds only the in-frame ones, with some missing. The table shows 100,000 to 120,000 clones, with around 85% occurring only once. Trimming cost V 4 bases and J 4 bases, with 10 bases left between them. This CDR3 contains 13 residues. CDR1 is MGHDK and CDR2 is SYGVNS in the germline V gene. Specimen: PBMCs. This clonotype originated in a man younger than 45 in good health and CMV-seropositive. J is TRBJ1-1 and V is TRBV25-1; D remains ambiguous. The CDR3: CASSVHWSTEAFF. The CDR3 DNA reads TGTGCCAGCAGTGTCCACTGGAGCACTGAAGCTTTCTTT.